The clone carrying this T cell receptor (beta chain) has a single count. What it binds is not known. The same CDR3 arises from other DNA sequences in this sample as well. Participants comprised healthy donors of bone marrow. This specimen belongs to a study of cytomegalovirus exposure and HLA in healthy donors. Looking at the study overall: About 85 million unique TCRs from HLA-typed donors were held in an early release of data. Study observations and caveats: A few CMV-associated chains were confirmed in vitro to be specific for CMV antigens. Later analysis showed TCR association rates varying by HLA locus, highest for DRB1 and lowest for HLA-C.

The PCR had 60 Vbeta and 13 Jbeta primers. The assay was immunoSEQ multiplex PCR, and TCRdb's table has in-frame clones only and misses some. The sample holds over 100,000 clones, almost 80% seen once. The sequence derives from a female donor in good health and CMV-seronegative. Material for sequencing was PBMCs.

CDR3 sequence: CASSQASQVYEQYF. As DNA, the CDR3 is TGTGCCAGCAGCCAAGCTTCTCAGGTCTACGAGCAGTACTTC. The chain joins TRBV4-2 to TRBJ2-7; D ambiguous. From germline, CDR1 is LGHNA and CDR2 YNFKEQ. The V and J ends lost 1 base and 3 bases respectively, with 10 bases between them. This CDR3 has 14 residues.